These 3 T cell receptor beta chains were sequenced from one sample in a study of shared clonotypes between healthy human individuals. The repertoire was sequenced with immunoSEQ multiplex PCR; TCRdb's copy has only in-frame clones and lacks some. The sample lists approximately 2,000,000 clones; just under 95% were seen once. Sequences were obtained from naive CD4+ T cells from PBMCs. Stated subset: CD45RA+ positively selected. Source of these receptors: a man between 18 and 35 years old in good health. Some clones in this sample may be carry-over from other donors' samples.

This clone was seen once. The chain couples TRBV7-2 to TRBJ2-7; no firm D call. The ends were cut back, 5 bases at V and 0 bases at J, with 14 bases in the middle. CDR3 size: 15 residues. Looked up from germline, CDR1 is SGHTA and CDR2 is FQGNSA. In nucleotides, the CDR3 is TGTGCCAGCAGCCCCACGGTTGCCGGCTCCTACGAGCAGTACTTC. Translating gives CASSPTVAGSYEQYF.

The V call is TRBV6-6, the J call TRBJ1-5, with D hard to call. V was cut by 7 bases and J by 0 bases, with 4 bases left in between. From germline, CDR1 is MNHNY and CDR2 SVGAGI (reference sequence). This CDR3 region has 12 residues. The DNA of the CDR3 is TGTGCCAGCACTTATAGCAATCAGCCCCAGCATTTT. Encoded protein: CASTYSNQPQHF.

This clone was detected only once. The chain is built from TRBV28 and TRBJ1-5; possible D gene TRBD1, 5 bases. The V gene lost 0 bases and the J gene lost 5 bases, with 11 bases spanning the gap. Germline V gene sequence: CDR1 MDHEN, CDR2 SYDVKM. The CDR3 contains 15 residues. The CDR3 reads CASSLWGREYQPQHF. The CDR3 DNA follows: TGTGCCAGCAGTTTATGGGGCAGGGAATATCAGCCCCAGCATTTT.